Here is one T cell receptor (beta chain) with its context. This sample is part of a study of Ad26.COV2.S vaccination and SARS-CoV-2 variants. About the study: Dosing was one shot or two shots 56 days apart.

The repertoire was sequenced with immunoSEQ multiplex PCR; TCRdb's copy has only in-frame clones and lacks some. Found here are 440,000 or so clones, about 92% of them singletons; the top ten hold approximately 4.5%. Treatment here: some 20 received Ad26.COV2.S at low or high dose, single or two shots; 5 received placebo; per-sample allocation not given. The investigators took samples on day 63 after the first vaccine or placebo injection. Per germline, CDR1 SGHDT and CDR2 YYEEEE. The CDR3 is made up of 13 amino acids. V gave up 2 bases and J gave up 1 base, with 6 bases separating them. The starting material was peripheral blood, obtained in a trial of Ad26.COV2.S vaccine versus placebo. This rearrangement joins TRBV5-6 to TRBJ1-1, with D perhaps TRBD1 (5 bases). This sequence was found in a person between 18 and 65 years old who received the Ad26.COV2.S COVID-19 vaccine or a placebo. DNA for the CDR3: TGTGCCAGCAGCTTTACAGGGAACACTGAAGCTTTCTTT. The encoded protein is CASSFTGNTEAFF.